These 21 T cell receptor beta chains originate from one sample sequenced in a study of T-cell reconstitution after alpha-beta-depleted transplantation in children. Preparation of the TCRbeta library was carried out with unique molecular identifiers. TCRdb processed the PCR reads anew with MiXCR; each CDR3 protein has one entry. The repertoire holds roughly 300,000 distinct CDR3 sequences, with more than 9% as singletons. The starting material was peripheral blood, obtained 180 days after TCRalphabeta/CD19-depleted stem cell transplant. These receptor sequences come from a male patient aged 2-15 years who had a stem cell transplant for chronic granulomatous disease, so the T cells may come from the graft donor.

This clonotype appeared many times. The chain recombines TRBV28 with TRBJ2-7, with D hard to call. The germline V and J ends were trimmed by 6 bases and 4 bases, with 16 bases remaining between them. This CDR3 region has 14 residues. Germline lookup yields CDR1 MDHEN and CDR2 SYDVKM. The DNA for the CDR3 is TGTGCCAGCAGCCCGACGCGTGCCAATTACGAGCAGTACTTC. This sequence encodes CASSPTRANYEQYF.

This clonotype was found many times. Written as DNA, the CDR3 is TGTGCCAGCAGCTTACAGGGAAGTCCTAGTGAGCAGTTCTTC. Protein: CASSLQGSPSEQFF. The chain combines TRBV5-6 with TRBJ2-1; D may be TRBD1 (6 bases). The CDR3 is made up of 14 amino acids. Trimming removed 2 bases from V and 9 bases from J, with 15 bases in between. The germline CDR1 and CDR2 sequences are SGHDT and YYEEEE.

This clonotype turned up a few times. V gene TRBV20-1 combines with J gene TRBJ2-2, with D maybe TRBD2 (6 bases). The germline V and J ends were trimmed by 6 bases and 6 bases, with 32 bases remaining between them. Per germline, CDR1 DFQATT and CDR2 SNEGSKA (reference sequence). The CDR3 is made up of 19 amino acids. CDR3 residues: CSALPLGGALFERPGELFF. The CDR3 coding sequence is TGCAGTGCCCTCCCCCTGGGAGGCGCCCTATTCGAACGCCCCGGGGAGCTGTTTTTT.

A note on this clonotype: A much larger clone is a single base away; this may be a read error. CDR3: CASSLGPGGSANTIYF. The DNA for the CDR3 is TGTGCCAGCAGCTTGGGCCCAGGGGGCTCTGCAAACACCATATATTTT. V is TRBV5-5 and J is TRBJ1-3; 8 bases are a match to TRBD1. Germline CDR1 reads SGHKS; CDR2 reads YYEKEE (reference sequence). This CDR3 is built from 16 residues.

The chain is built from TRBV19 and TRBJ1-5; 8 bases map to TRBD1. The CDR3 sequence is 15 residues long. Germline CDR1 LNHDA, CDR2 SQIVND (reference sequence). V dropped 2 bases and J dropped 3; count of bases not matched to a gene: 3. CDR3: CASSITGGHNQPQHF. CDR3 DNA: TGTGCCAGTAGTATAACAGGGGGGCACAATCAGCCCCAGCATTTT.

This clonotype was recorded at least ten times. V is TRBV7-2 and J is TRBJ2-7; tentative D call: TRBD2 (6 bases). Germline CDR1 and CDR2: SGHTA and FQGNSA. Trimming took 4 bases from V and 0 from J, leaving 16 bases between them. The CDR3 runs 16 residues. The DNA of the CDR3 is TGTGCCAGCAGCTCTTACTGGAGCGGGCCCTCCTACGAGCAGTACTTC. It specifies CASSSYWSGPSYEQYF.

The table lists this clonotype with many counts. The chain employs TRBV12-3 or TRBV12-4 and TRBJ2-3; the match to TRBD1 covers 8 bases. The length of the CDR3 is 14 residues. V gave up 4 bases and J gave up 6 bases; unmatched junction bases: 6. This CDR3 is CASSSRTGFDTQYF. The CDR3 nucleotides are TGTGCCAGCAGTTCCCGGACAGGGTTCGATACGCAGTATTTT.

In the case of this clonotype: This may come from a read error, since a much larger clone is one base off. This rearrangement joins TRBV20-1 to TRBJ2-7, with a possible D match to TRBD2 (5 bases). Germline-derived CDR1 and CDR2 are DFQATT and SNEGSKA (reference sequence). This CDR3 region has 11 residues. Here the CDR3 reads CNAHTSYEQYF. DNA for the CDR3: TGCAATGCTCATACTAGCTACGAGCAGTACTTC.

In this sample, this clonotype turned up many times. This chain links TRBV20-1 with TRBJ1-2, with TRBD1 as a possible D gene (6 bases). The germline V and J ends were trimmed by 6 bases and 7 bases, with 15 bases remaining between them. Germline loops: CDR1 DFQATT, CDR2 SNEGSKA (reference sequence). This CDR3 has 12 amino acids. CDR3 amino acids: CSASLTGTGYTF. The CDR3 region has the DNA TGCAGTGCCTCCCTCACAGGGACTGGCTACACCTTC.

This clonotype was recorded many times. The chain links TRBV5-1 to TRBJ2-2, with D possibly being TRBD1 or TRBD2 (5 bases each). This CDR3 has 14 residues. The V end lost 6 bases, the J end lost 6 bases, and 15 bases lay between the germline ends. The V gene's germline CDR1 is SGHRS and CDR2 YFSETQ. The CDR3: CASIRDASPGELFF. As DNA, the CDR3 is TGCGCCAGCATTCGGGACGCCTCCCCCGGGGAGCTGTTTTTT.

This clonotype was observed a few times. The rearrangement joins TRBV5-5 to TRBJ1-1, with D maybe TRBD1 (6 bases). From germline, CDR1 is SGHKS and CDR2 YYEKEE (reference sequence). This CDR3 contains 15 residues. Trimming took 0 bases from V and 6 from J, leaving 15 bases between them. CDR3 in amino acids: CASSLEWGRGAEAFF. The CDR3 DNA reads TGTGCCAGCAGCTTGGAGTGGGGGCGCGGGGCTGAAGCTTTCTTT.

The table lists this clonotype with many counts. The CDR3 loop reads CASSQARRDEQYF. CDR3 coding DNA: TGCGCCAGCAGCCAAGCACGGAGGGACGAGCAGTACTTC. The V gene is TRBV4-3, the J gene TRBJ2-7; D might be TRBD2 (6 bases). Germline lookup yields CDR1 LGHNA and CDR2 YSLEER. The CDR3 runs 13 residues. The germline V and J ends were trimmed by 1 base and 5 bases, with 9 bases remaining between them.

This clonotype came up many times. The chain is built from TRBV12-3 or TRBV12-4 and TRBJ2-7; 11 bases are a match to TRBD1. With 6 bases clipped from V and 4 bases from J, the junction kept 5 bases outside the gene matches. The CDR3 covers 14 residues. The CDR3 spells CASRLGTGGYEQYF. In DNA form, the CDR3 reads TGTGCCAGCAGGCTGGGGACAGGGGGGTACGAGCAGTACTTC.

Comments on this clonotype: A much larger clone differs from this one at a single base, so this may be a read error. This sequence joins TRBV20-1 and TRBJ2-1; 9 positions agree with TRBD2. CDR1 DFQATT and CDR2 SNEGSKA come from the germline V gene (reference sequence). The J segment lost 5 bases and the V segment lost 3 bases, leaving 5 bases of the junction unmatched. The CDR3 loop spans 14 amino acids. The CDR3 loop reads CSARELAGHNEQFF. The CDR3 DNA reads as TGCAGTGCTAGGGAACTAGCGGGTCACAATGAGCAGTTCTTC.

This clonotype was seen many times. The chain recombines TRBV12-3 or TRBV12-4 with TRBJ2-2; 7 nucleotides match TRBD2. V trimming: 6 bases; J trimming: 5 bases; junction bases outside the gene matches: 9. The CDR3 runs to 15 residues. CDR3 in DNA: TGTGCCAGCAGCCCCAGGGAGGGTGGAACCGGGGAGCTGTTTTTT. Its translation is CASSPREGGTGELFF.

This clonotype was counted many times. J is TRBJ2-7 and V is TRBV7-6; D is tentatively TRBD1 or TRBD2 (6 bases each). The CDR3 spans 13 residues. V was clipped by 1 base and J by 8 bases, with 12 bases between them. CDR1 SGHVS and CDR2 FNYEAQ come from the germline V gene. CDR3 in amino acids: CASSLVEGGKQYF. As DNA, the CDR3 is TGTGCCAGCAGCTTAGTTGAGGGGGGCAAGCAGTACTTC.

In its sample, this clonotype was seen many times. This chain links TRBV5-1 with TRBJ2-5; 9 nucleotides align to TRBD1. V trimming: 6 bases; J trimming: 5 bases; junction bases outside the gene matches: 5. The CDR3 loop spans 13 amino acids. Germline assignment: CDR1 SGHRS and CDR2 YFSETQ. The CDR3 bases are TGCGCCAGCAACAGGGGGCAGCAGGAGACCCAGTACTTC. Its protein is CASNRGQQETQYF.

The chain combines TRBV24-1 with TRBJ2-1; 8 positions match TRBD2. The ends lost 4 bases at V and 7 bases at J; junction bases unmatched: 8. CDR3 length: 15 residues. CDR1 is KGHDR and CDR2 is SFDVKD in the germline V gene. For the CDR3, the DNA is TGTGCCACCAGTGACCCTCGGGAGGGTGGAAATGAGCAGTTCTTC. Translated, it gives CATSDPREGGNEQFF.

This clonotype was seen repeatedly, ten times or more. The chain carries TRBV25-1 and TRBJ1-1; unclear D gene. Germline values: CDR1 MGHDK, CDR2 SYGVNS. Trimming removed 3 bases at V and 4 bases at J, with 6 bases between. The CDR3 is 12 amino acids. The CDR3 nucleotides are TGTGCCAGCAGTGATTGGGGCACTGAAGCTTTCTTT. This codes for CASSDWGTEAFF.

This clonotype showed up many times. The chain links TRBV20-1 to TRBJ2-3; possibly TRBD2 for D (6 bases). Germline V gene lookup returns CDR1 DFQATT and CDR2 SNEGSKA (reference sequence). Trimming took off 0 bases at V and 3 bases at J, with 16 bases between the two ends. The CDR3 is 16 amino acids. CDR3 residues: CSARDLGREVTDTQYF. CDR3 sequence (DNA): TGCAGTGCTAGAGATTTAGGGCGGGAAGTTACAGATACGCAGTATTTT.

This clonotype turned up a few times. The chain has TRBV11-3 and TRBJ2-1; D possibly corresponds to TRBD2 (6 bases). The CDR3 loop spans 16 amino acids. Trimming pared 0 bases from V and 1 base from J, leaving 10 bases between. CDR1 is SGHNT and CDR2 is YENEEA in the germline V gene. CDR3 DNA: TGTGCCAGCAGCTTAGAGCCTAGCGCGTCCTACAATGAGCAGTTCTTC. Protein sequence: CASSLEPSASYNEQFF.